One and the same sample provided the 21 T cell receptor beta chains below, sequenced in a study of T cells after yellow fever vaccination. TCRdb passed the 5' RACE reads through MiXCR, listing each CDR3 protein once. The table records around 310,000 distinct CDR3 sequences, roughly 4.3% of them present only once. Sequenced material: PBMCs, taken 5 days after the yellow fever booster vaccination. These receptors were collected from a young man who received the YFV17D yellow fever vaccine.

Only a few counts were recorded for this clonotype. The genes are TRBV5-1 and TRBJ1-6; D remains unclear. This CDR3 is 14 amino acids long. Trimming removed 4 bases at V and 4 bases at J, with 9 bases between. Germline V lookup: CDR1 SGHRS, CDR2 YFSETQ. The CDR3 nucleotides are TGCGCCAGCAGCCCTAGACAATATAATTCACCCCTCCACTTT. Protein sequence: CASSPRQYNSPLHF. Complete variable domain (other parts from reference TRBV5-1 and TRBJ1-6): KAGVTQTPRYLIKTRGQQVTLSCSPISGHRSVSWYQQTPGQGLQFLFEYFSETQRNKGNFPGRFSGRQFSNSRSEMNVSTLELGDSALYLCASSPRQYNSPLHFGNGTRLTVT.

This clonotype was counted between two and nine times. The CDR3 DNA follows: TGCGCCAGCAGCCAACCCCACCTTTTGGATACAACGCAGTATTTT. Translating it yields CASSQPHLLDTTQYF. The rearrangement uses TRBV4-1 and TRBJ2-3; D ambiguous. Germline V lookup: CDR1 MGHRA, CDR2 YSYEKL. Between the trimmed V and J ends, which lost 2 bases and 9 bases, there was a span of 18 bases. The CDR3 length is 15 residues.

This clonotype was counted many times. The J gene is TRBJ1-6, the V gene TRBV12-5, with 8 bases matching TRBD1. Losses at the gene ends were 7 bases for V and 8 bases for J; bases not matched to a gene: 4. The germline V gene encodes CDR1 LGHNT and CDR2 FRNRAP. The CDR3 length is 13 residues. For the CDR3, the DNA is TGTGCTAGTGCTATGGGACAGGATTCACCCCTCCACTTT. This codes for CASAMGQDSPLHF.

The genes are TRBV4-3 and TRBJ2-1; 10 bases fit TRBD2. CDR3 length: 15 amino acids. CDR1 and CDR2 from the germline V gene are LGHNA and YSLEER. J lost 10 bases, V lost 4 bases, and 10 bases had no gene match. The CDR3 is CASSRESGGAGEQFF. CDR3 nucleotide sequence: TGCGCCAGCAGCCGTGAGAGCGGGGGGGCCGGGGAGCAGTTCTTC.

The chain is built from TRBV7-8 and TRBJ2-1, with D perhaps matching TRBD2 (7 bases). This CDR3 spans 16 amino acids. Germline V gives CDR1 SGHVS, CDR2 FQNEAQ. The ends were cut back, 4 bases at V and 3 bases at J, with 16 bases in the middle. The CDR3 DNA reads TGTGCCAGCAGCTGGGGCGGGGGCGTAGGCTACAATGAGCAGTTCTTC. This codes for CASSWGGGVGYNEQFF.

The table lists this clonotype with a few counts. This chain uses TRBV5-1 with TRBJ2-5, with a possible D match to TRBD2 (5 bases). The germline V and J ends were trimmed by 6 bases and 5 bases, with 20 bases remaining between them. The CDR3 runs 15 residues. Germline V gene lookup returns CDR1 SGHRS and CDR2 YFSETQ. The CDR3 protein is CASTPRGPLGETQYF. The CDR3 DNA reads TGCGCCAGCACCCCCCGGGGTCCCCTCGGGGAGACCCAGTACTTC.

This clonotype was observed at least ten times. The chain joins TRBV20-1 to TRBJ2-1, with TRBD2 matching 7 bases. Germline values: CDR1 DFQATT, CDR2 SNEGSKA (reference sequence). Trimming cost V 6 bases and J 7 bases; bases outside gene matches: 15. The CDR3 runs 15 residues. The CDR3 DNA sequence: TGCAGTGCCCCCTATCTGGGGGGAGGGAAAAATGAGCAGTTCTTC. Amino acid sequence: CSAPYLGGGKNEQFF.

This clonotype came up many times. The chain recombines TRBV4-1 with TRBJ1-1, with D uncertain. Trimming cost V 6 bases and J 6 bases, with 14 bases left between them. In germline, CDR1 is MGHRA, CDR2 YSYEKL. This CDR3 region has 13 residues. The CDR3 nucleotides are TGCGCCAGCAGTAGTAGGGAAGTTGCTGAAGCTTTCTTT. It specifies CASSSREVAEAFF.

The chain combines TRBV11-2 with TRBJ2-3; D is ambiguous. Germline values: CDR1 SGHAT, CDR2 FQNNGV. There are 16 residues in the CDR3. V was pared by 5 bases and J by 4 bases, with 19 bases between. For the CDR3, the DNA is TGTGCCAGCAGCAATACCAGCCTGGTTTGGGCAGATACGCAGTATTTT. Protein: CASSNTSLVWADTQYF.

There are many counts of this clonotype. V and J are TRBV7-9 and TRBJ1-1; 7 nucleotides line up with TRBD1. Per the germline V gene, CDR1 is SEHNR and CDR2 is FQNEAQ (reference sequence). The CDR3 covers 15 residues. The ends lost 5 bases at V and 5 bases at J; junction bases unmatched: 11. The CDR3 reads CASSETTGMGTEAFF. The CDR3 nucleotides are TGTGCCAGCAGCGAAACGACAGGGATGGGGACTGAAGCTTTCTTT.

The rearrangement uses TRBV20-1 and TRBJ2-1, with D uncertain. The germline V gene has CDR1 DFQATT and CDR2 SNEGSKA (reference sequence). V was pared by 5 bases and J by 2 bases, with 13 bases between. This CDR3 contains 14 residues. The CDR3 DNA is TGCAGTGCTCACCCTGGGGTCGCCTACAATGAGCAGTTCTTC. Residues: CSAHPGVAYNEQFF.

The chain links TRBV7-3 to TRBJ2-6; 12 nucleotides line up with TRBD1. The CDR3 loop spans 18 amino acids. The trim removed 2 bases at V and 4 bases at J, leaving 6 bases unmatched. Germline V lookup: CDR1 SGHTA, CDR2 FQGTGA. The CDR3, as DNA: TGTGCCAGCAGCTTAGTGGGACAGGGGGCGGAAGGGGCCAACGTCCTGACTTTC. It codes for CASSLVGQGAEGANVLTF.

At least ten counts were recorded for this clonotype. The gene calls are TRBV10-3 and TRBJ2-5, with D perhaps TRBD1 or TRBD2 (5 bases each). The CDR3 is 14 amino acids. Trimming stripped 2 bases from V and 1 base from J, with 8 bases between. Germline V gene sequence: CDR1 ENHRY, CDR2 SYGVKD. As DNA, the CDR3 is TGTGCCATCAGTGAGCCGGGGCCCCAAGAGACCCAGTACTTC. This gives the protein CAISEPGPQETQYF.

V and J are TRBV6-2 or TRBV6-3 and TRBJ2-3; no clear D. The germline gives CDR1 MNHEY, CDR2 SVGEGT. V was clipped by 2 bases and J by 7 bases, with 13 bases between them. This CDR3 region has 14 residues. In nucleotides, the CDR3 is TGTGCCAGCAGTTACATTGGCCGCCGTTATACGCAGTATTTT. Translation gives CASSYIGRRYTQYF.

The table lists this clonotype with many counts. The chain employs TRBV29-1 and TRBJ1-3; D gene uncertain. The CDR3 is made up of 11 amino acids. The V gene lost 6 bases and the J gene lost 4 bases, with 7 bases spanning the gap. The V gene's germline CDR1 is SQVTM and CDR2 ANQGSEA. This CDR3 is CSVNQGNTIYF. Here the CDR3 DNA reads TGCAGCGTAAACCAGGGAAACACCATATATTTT.

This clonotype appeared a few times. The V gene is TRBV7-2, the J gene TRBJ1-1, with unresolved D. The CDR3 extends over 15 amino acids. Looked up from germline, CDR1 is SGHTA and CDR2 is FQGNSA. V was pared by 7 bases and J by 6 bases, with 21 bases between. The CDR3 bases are TGTGCCAGCAAAATTCAGCATACGACTAACGCTGAAGCTTTCTTT. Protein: CASKIQHTTNAEAFF.

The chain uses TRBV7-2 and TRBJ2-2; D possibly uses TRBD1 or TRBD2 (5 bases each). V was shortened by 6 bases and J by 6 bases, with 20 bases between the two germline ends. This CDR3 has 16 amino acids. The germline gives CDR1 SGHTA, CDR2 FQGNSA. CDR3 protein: CASRQRFWDGAGELFF. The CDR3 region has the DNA TGTGCCAGCAGGCAGCGGTTCTGGGACGGCGCCGGGGAGCTGTTTTTT.

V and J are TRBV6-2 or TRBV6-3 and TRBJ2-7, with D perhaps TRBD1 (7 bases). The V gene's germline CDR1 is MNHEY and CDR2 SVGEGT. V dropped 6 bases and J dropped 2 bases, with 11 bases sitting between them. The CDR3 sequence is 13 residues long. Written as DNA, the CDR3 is TGTGCCAGCAGGCGGGACAGTCCCTACGAGCAGTACGTC. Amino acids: CASRRDSPYEQYV.

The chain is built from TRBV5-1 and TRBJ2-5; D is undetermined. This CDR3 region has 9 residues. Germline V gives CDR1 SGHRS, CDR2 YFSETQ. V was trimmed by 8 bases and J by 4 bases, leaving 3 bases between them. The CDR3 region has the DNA TGCGCCAGTGTAGAGACCCAGTACTTC. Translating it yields CASVETQYF.

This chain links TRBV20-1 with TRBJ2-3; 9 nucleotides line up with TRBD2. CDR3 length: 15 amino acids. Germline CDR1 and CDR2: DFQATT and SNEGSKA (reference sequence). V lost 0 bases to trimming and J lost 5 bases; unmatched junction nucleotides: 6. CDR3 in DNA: TGCAGTGCTAGAGATTTTCAGCGGGGGGTAGATACGCAGTATTTT. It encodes CSARDFQRGVDTQYF.

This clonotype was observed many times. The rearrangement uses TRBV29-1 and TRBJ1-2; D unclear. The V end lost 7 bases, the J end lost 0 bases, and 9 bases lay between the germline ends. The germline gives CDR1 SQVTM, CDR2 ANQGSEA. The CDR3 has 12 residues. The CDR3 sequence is CSATEPNYGYTF. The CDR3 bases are TGCAGCGCCACGGAACCTAACTATGGCTACACCTTC.